The rows below give T cell receptor beta chains drawn from one sample of a study of cytomegalovirus exposure and HLA in healthy donors. Some clones are missing from TCRdb's copy, which holds only in-frame ones; the method was immunoSEQ multiplex PCR. The profile covers 150,000 or so clones, with approximately 80% appearing a single time and around 6% taken by the ten largest. Sequenced sample: PBMCs. All receptors derive from a woman in her 40s in good health and CMV-seropositive. Each CDR3 is given with its conserved first and last residue. A D gene is named only where the DNA matches it firmly. The size field is filled for only some rows; it gives once, few, many or a size class.

J gene: TRBJ2-5; D gene: .; clone size: .; V gene: TRBV5-4; CDR3 protein: CASSLGASPETQYF; CDR3 DNA: TGTGCCAGCAGCTTGGGGGCTAGCCCAGAGACCCAGTACTTC
J gene: TRBJ2-1; D gene: TRBD2; clone size: .; V gene: TRBV6-5; CDR3 protein: CASRTSGRGEQFF; CDR3 DNA: TGTGCCAGCAGGACTAGCGGACGGGGTGAGCAGTTCTTC
J gene: TRBJ2-3; D gene: TRBD2; clone size: .; V gene: TRBV29-1; CDR3 protein: CSVGLAGSQYF; CDR3 DNA: TGCAGCGTCGGACTAGCGGGATCTCAGTATTTT
J gene: TRBJ2-5; D gene: TRBD2; clone size: .; V gene: TRBV5-4; CDR3 protein: CASSSPGLEETQYF; CDR3 DNA: TGTGCCAGCAGTTCTCCGGGACTAGAGGAGACCCAGTACTTC
J gene: TRBJ1-1; D gene: .; clone size: .; V gene: TRBV2; CDR3 protein: CASTNSRENTEAFF; CDR3 DNA: TGTGCCAGCACCAATTCTCGGGAGAACACTGAAGCTTTCTTT
J gene: TRBJ2-7; D gene: TRBD1; clone size: .; V gene: TRBV10-3; CDR3 protein: CAISSPETGGLEQYF; CDR3 DNA: TGTGCCATCTCCTCCCCCGAGACAGGGGGGTTGGAGCAGTACTTC
J gene: TRBJ2-7; D gene: .; clone size: few; V gene: TRBV11-2; CDR3 protein: CASSLQTAYEQYF; CDR3 DNA: TGTGCCAGCAGCTTACAAACAGCCTACGAGCAGTACTTC
J gene: TRBJ1-4; D gene: TRBD1; clone size: .; V gene: TRBV27; CDR3 protein: CASSSSGTENEKLFF; CDR3 DNA: TGTGCCAGCAGTTCTTCCGGGACAGAGAATGAAAAACTGTTTTTT
J gene: TRBJ1-2; D gene: TRBD1; clone size: .; V gene: TRBV18; CDR3 protein: CASSPLGQGYGYTF; CDR3 DNA: TGTGCCAGCTCACCATTGGGACAGGGATATGGCTACACCTTC
J gene: TRBJ2-7; D gene: TRBD1; clone size: .; V gene: TRBV18; CDR3 protein: CASSLGQGFEQYF; CDR3 DNA: TGTGCCAGCTCTCTTGGACAGGGTTTCGAGCAGTACTTC
J gene: TRBJ2-5; D gene: TRBD2; clone size: once; V gene: TRBV30; CDR3 protein: CAWEAGLADYEQYF; CDR3 DNA: TGTGCTTGGGAAGCGGGACTAGCGGACTACGAACAGTACTTC
J gene: TRBJ2-3; D gene: .; clone size: few; V gene: TRBV7-3; CDR3 protein: CASSLGGLSSTDTQYF; CDR3 DNA: TGTGCCAGCAGCTTAGGAGGTCTCTCTAGCACAGATACGCAGTATTTT
J gene: TRBJ1-2; D gene: .; clone size: once; V gene: TRBV6-1; CDR3 protein: CASRRDYGYTF; CDR3 DNA: TGTGCCAGCCGCCGGGACTATGGCTACACCTTC
J gene: TRBJ2-5; D gene: TRBD1; clone size: .; V gene: TRBV7-2; CDR3 protein: CASSPRTGWTQETQYF; CDR3 DNA: TGTGCCAGCAGCCCCCGGACAGGGTGGACTCAAGAGACCCAGTACTTC
J gene: TRBJ2-5; D gene: .; clone size: .; V gene: TRBV2; CDR3 protein: CAGKGDRETQYF; CDR3 DNA: TGTGCCGGCAAGGGGGATAGAGAGACCCAGTACTTC
J gene: TRBJ1-1; D gene: .; clone size: .; V gene: TRBV28; CDR3 protein: CASSFYLNTEAFF; CDR3 DNA: TGTGCCAGCAGTTTCTACCTGAACACTGAAGCTTTCTTT
J gene: TRBJ2-4; D gene: TRBD2; clone size: .; V gene: TRBV6-5; CDR3 protein: CASSLAGGIKNIQYF; CDR3 DNA: TGTGCCAGCTCATTAGCGGGAGGGATAAAAAACATTCAGTACTTC
J gene: TRBJ1-1; D gene: .; clone size: .; V gene: TRBV27; CDR3 protein: CASRYRENTEAFF; CDR3 DNA: TGTGCCAGCAGATACAGGGAGAACACTGAAGCTTTCTTT
J gene: TRBJ1-6; D gene: .; clone size: .; V gene: TRBV30; CDR3 protein: CAWSGGSGSPLHF; CDR3 DNA: TGTGCCTGGAGTGGGGGCTCGGGTTCACCCCTCCACTTT
J gene: TRBJ2-3; D gene: TRBD2; clone size: .; V gene: TRBV6-4; CDR3 protein: CASSHSGGTDTQYF; CDR3 DNA: TGTGCCAGCAGTCATAGCGGGGGGACAGATACGCAGTATTTT
J gene: TRBJ2-1; D gene: TRBD2; clone size: once; V gene: TRBV10-3; CDR3 protein: CAISASPTSGTGNEQFF; CDR3 DNA: TGTGCCATCAGTGCTTCCCCGACTAGCGGGACGGGGAATGAGCAGTTCTTC
J gene: TRBJ2-1; D gene: TRBD2; clone size: .; V gene: TRBV13; CDR3 protein: CASSLRLADAVWFF; CDR3 DNA: TGTGCCAGCAGCTTAAGACTAGCGGATGCGGTTTGGTTCTTC